A single T cell receptor (beta chain) is shown here with its context. The antigen is undetermined. Losses at the gene ends were 6 bases for V and 14 bases for J; bases not matched to a gene: 18. Germline CDR1 and CDR2: MDHEN and SYDVKM. The CDR3 consists of 15 residues. Expressed TCRB transcripts were sequenced, since all the RNA that had been isolated was reverse transcribed. Using immunoSEQ multiplex PCR, the repertoire was profiled, and TCRdb retains in-frame clones only, with some absent. Of about 180,000 clones in the sample, about 13% are singletons; the top ten hold 0.62%. The record originates from a study of beta chain features in type 1 diabetes. General observations from the study: All four CD4+ subsets from Type 1 diabetes patients carried moderately but significantly shorter TCRB CDR3s.

This clonotype originated in a woman aged 18 to 35 in good health. Material for sequencing was central memory CD4+ T cells from blood. This chain connects TRBV28 to TRBJ1-4, with 7 bases matching TRBD1. CDR3 nucleotide sequence: TGTGCCAGCAGGTTTGACAGGGACCGGGCGGTAAAGCTGTTTTTT. Translated: CASRFDRDRAVKLFF. The full variable domain, rest sourced from reference TRBV28 and TRBJ1-4, is DVKVTQSSRYLVKRTGEKVFLECVQDMDHENMFWYRQDPGLGLRLIYFSYDVKMKEKGDIPEGYSVSREKKERFSLILESASTNQTSMYLCASRFDRDRAVKLFFGSGTQLSVL.